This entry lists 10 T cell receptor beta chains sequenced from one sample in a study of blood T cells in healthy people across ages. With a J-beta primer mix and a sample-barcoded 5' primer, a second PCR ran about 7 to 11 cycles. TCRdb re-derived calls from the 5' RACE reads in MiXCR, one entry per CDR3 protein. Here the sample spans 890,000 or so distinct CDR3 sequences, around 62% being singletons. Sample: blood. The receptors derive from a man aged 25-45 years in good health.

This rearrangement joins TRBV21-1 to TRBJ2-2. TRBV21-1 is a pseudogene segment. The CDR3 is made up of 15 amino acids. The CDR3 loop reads CASSKVGGTTGELFF. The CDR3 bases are TGTGCCAGCAGCAAAGTTGGCGGAACCACCGGGGAGCTGTTTTTT.

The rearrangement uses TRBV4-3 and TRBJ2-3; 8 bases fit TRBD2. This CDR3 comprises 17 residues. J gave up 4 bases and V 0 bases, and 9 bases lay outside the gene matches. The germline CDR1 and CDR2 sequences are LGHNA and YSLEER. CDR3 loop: CASSQDRRGGVADTQYF. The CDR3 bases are TGCGCCAGCAGCCAAGATCGTCGGGGGGGGGTTGCAGATACGCAGTATTTT.

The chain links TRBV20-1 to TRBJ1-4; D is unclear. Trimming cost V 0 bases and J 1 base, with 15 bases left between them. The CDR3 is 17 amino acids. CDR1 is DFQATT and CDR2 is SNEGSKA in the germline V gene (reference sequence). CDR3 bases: TGCAGTGCTAGAGATCCCCGGGTGGTGGGAACTAATGAAAAACTGTTTTTT. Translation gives CSARDPRVVGTNEKLFF.

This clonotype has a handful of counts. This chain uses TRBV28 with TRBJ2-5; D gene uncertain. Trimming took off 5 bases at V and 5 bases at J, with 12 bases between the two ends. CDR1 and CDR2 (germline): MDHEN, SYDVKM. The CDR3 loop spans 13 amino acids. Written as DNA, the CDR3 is TGTGCCAGCAGTCCACGTTGGCGGGAGACCCAGTACTTC. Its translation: CASSPRWRETQYF.

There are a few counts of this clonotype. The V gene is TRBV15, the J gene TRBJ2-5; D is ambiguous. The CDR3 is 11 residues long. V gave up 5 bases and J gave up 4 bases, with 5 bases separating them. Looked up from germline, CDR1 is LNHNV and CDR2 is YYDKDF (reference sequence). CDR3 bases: TGTGCCACCAGCGGACGAGAGACCCAGTACTTC. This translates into CATSGRETQYF.

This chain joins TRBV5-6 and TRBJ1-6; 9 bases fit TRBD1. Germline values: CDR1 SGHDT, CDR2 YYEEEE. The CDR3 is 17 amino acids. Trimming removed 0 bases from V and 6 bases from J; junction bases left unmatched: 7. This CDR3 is CASSLAHRGPSNSPLHF. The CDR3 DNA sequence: TGTGCCAGCAGCTTGGCCCACAGGGGGCCTAGTAATTCACCCCTCCACTTT.

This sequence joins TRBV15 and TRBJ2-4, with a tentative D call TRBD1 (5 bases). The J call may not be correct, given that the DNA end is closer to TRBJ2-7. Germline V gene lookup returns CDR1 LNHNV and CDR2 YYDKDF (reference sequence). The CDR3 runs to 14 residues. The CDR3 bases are TGTGCCACCAGCAGAGCGACAGCGTCCCACGAGCAGTACTTC. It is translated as CATSRATASHEQYF.

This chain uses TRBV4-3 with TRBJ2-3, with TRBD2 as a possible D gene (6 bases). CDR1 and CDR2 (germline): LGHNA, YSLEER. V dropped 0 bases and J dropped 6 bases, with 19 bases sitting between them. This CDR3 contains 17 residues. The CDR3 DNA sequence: TGCGCCAGCAGCCAAGACTCAAGGGCGGGGTCGGGCGATACGCAGTATTTT. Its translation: CASSQDSRAGSGDTQYF.

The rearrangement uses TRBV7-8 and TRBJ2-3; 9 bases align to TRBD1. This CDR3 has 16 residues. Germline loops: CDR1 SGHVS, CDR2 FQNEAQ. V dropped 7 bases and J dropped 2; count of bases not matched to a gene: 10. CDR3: CASTWGGQGPTDTQYF. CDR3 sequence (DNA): TGTGCCAGCACTTGGGGGGGACAGGGACCCACAGATACGCAGTATTTT.

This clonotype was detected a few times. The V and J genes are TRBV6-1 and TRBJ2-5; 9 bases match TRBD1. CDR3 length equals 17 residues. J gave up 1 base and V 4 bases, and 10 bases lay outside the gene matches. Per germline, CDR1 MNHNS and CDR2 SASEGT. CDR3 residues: CASSGTGVGGGQETQYF. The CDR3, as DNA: TGTGCCAGCAGTGGGACAGGGGTGGGCGGAGGCCAAGAGACCCAGTACTTC.